The rows below give T cell receptor beta chains drawn from one sample of a study of cytomegalovirus exposure and HLA in healthy donors. Only in-frame clones appear in the TCRdb table, and some are missing; sequencing was by immunoSEQ multiplex PCR. The sample lists about 140,000 clones; approximately 80% were seen once. The sample consisted of PBMCs. These receptors were taken from a woman aged 55-69 years in good health and CMV-seropositive. Both conserved end residues are trimmed from each CDR3.

V gene	J gene	CDR3 protein
TRBV29-1	TRBJ1-5	SVEVPGGNQPQH
TRBV7-9	TRBJ2-7	ASRASGLGDEQY
TRBV27	TRBJ2-5	ASSFATGGMETQY
TRBV11-2	TRBJ1-1	ASSLESHSTEAF
TRBV30	TRBJ2-3	AWSTRETGTQY
TRBV7-8	TRBJ2-7	ASSSQGLAGTGYEQY
TRBV30	TRBJ1-1	AWSVRGNTEAF
TRBV9	TRBJ1-1	ASSDNRDRGSNTEAF
TRBV6-1	TRBJ2-1	ASSGIGLSPF
TRBV14	TRBJ2-7	ASSQSGRIGEQY
TRBV9	TRBJ1-2	ASSVDPGVNYGYT
TRBV7-9	TRBJ2-1	ASSAGQAMLNEQF
TRBV9	TRBJ1-1	ASSEGWRTEAF
TRBV7-9	TRBJ2-5	ASSTRQGRETQY
TRBV15	TRBJ1-1	ATSQLDRGRWAF
TRBV27	TRBJ2-2	ASSLQGQGTFANTGELF
TRBV2	TRBJ2-7	ASSKGLAGVREQY
TRBV30	TRBJ2-7	AWSALGQGYSEQY
TRBV5-1	TRBJ2-2	ASMRTGGTGELF
TRBV15	TRBJ2-7	ATSRSPGTGDYGYEQY
TRBV7-3	TRBJ2-1	ASSSHGTGYNEQF
TRBV6-5	TRBJ2-5	ASSYSDRQY
TRBV19	TRBJ2-7	ASSTQGGRAYEQY
TRBV14	TRBJ2-3	ASSQDWSKRWVDTQY
TRBV5-6	TRBJ2-1	ASSLPPAGVANEQF
TRBV29-1	TRBJ2-7	SVVSSGQPYEQY
TRBV27	TRBJ2-7	ASSPRKREGEEQY
TRBV28	TRBJ1-5	ASSHDTLRQPQH
TRBV10-3	TRBJ1-2	ATQRQGAGYT
TRBV5-1	TRBJ2-7	ASSLATGGGYEQY
TRBV7-2	TRBJ1-2	ASSRDWMANGYT
TRBV5-3	TRBJ1-4	ARSLRRDRNKLF
TRBV6-5	TRBJ2-3	ASSRDSSTDTQY
TRBV5-1	TRBJ2-3	ASSFEGQGAVGTDTQY
TRBV30	TRBJ1-6	AWSTGTFNSPLH
TRBV7-8	TRBJ1-1	ASSLAGLPLNTEAF